Listed below are T cell receptor beta chains from one sample, sequenced in a study of blood T cell repertoires in COVID-19. Only in-frame clones appear in the TCRdb table, and some are missing; sequencing was by immunoSEQ multiplex PCR. The sample lists some 38,000 clones; 80% to 90% were seen once. The sequenced material came from peripheral blood. The receptor source for this set is a man between 60 and 75 years old in a cohort sampled during active COVID-19. Each CDR3 is given with its conserved first and last residue. The order of the fields is D gene, clone size, V gene, J gene, CDR3 protein, CDR3 DNA. A D gene is named only where the DNA matches it firmly. Expanded clones are given a class, and other clones once, few, many or no size at all.

d_call: TRBD1
clone_size: -
v_call: TRBV28
j_call: TRBJ2-7
cdr3_aa: CASRKPGQALGQYF
cdr3_nt: TGTGCCAGCAGAAAACCGGGACAGGCCCTGGGGCAGTACTTC

d_call: TRBD2
clone_size: -
v_call: TRBV11-3
j_call: TRBJ2-3
cdr3_aa: CASSSGTSGGGSDTQYF
cdr3_nt: TGTGCCAGCAGCTCCGGGACTAGCGGGGGGGGCTCAGATACGCAGTATTTT

d_call: -
clone_size: few
v_call: TRBV6-5
j_call: TRBJ1-6
cdr3_aa: CASSSRGENNSPLHF
cdr3_nt: TGTGCCAGCAGTTCCCGGGGGGAGAATAATTCACCCCTCCACTTT

d_call: TRBD1
clone_size: -
v_call: TRBV5-1
j_call: TRBJ1-2
cdr3_aa: CASSRDRVYGYTF
cdr3_nt: TGCGCCAGCAGCCGGGACAGAGTCTATGGCTACACCTTC

d_call: TRBD1
clone_size: -
v_call: TRBV6-5
j_call: TRBJ2-7
cdr3_aa: CASSLTGETYEQYF
cdr3_nt: TGTGCCAGCAGTTTGACAGGGGAAACCTACGAGCAGTACTTC

d_call: -
clone_size: -
v_call: TRBV19
j_call: TRBJ1-1
cdr3_aa: CASAGGGTEAFF
cdr3_nt: TGTGCCAGCGCCGGTGGCGGCACTGAAGCTTTCTTT

d_call: -
clone_size: few
v_call: TRBV30
j_call: TRBJ1-4
cdr3_aa: CAWTGGLINEKLFF
cdr3_nt: TGTGCCTGGACGGGGGGGCTGATTAATGAAAAACTGTTTTTT

d_call: TRBD2
clone_size: -
v_call: TRBV29-1
j_call: TRBJ2-7
cdr3_aa: CSVRASGSYEQYF
cdr3_nt: TGCAGCGTGCGGGCTAGCGGGAGCTACGAGCAGTACTTC

d_call: -
clone_size: -
v_call: TRBV15
j_call: TRBJ1-2
cdr3_aa: CATSRGRDTAYGYTF
cdr3_nt: TGTGCCACCAGCAGAGGCAGGGACACCGCCTATGGCTACACCTTC

d_call: TRBD2
clone_size: -
v_call: TRBV19
j_call: TRBJ2-7
cdr3_aa: CASSIRRGFNEQYF
cdr3_nt: TGTGCCAGTAGTATCCGGCGGGGGTTCAACGAGCAGTACTTC

d_call: -
clone_size: -
v_call: TRBV5-1
j_call: TRBJ1-2
cdr3_aa: CASSLDGRAETYGYTF
cdr3_nt: TGCGCCAGCAGCTTGGACGGCAGGGCGGAAACCTATGGCTACACCTTC

d_call: -
clone_size: once
v_call: TRBV18
j_call: TRBJ2-7
cdr3_aa: CASSPSDRGPYEQYF
cdr3_nt: TGTGCCAGCTCACCCTCCGACAGAGGTCCCTACGAGCAGTACTTC

d_call: TRBD1
clone_size: once
v_call: TRBV9
j_call: TRBJ1-6
cdr3_aa: CASSSGQGHNSPLHF
cdr3_nt: TGTGCCAGCAGCTCCGGACAGGGGCATAATTCACCCCTCCACTTT

d_call: -
clone_size: once
v_call: TRBV10-3
j_call: TRBJ1-1
cdr3_aa: CAISDGLRLQATEAFF
cdr3_nt: TGTGCCATCAGTGACGGTTTGCGCCTTCAGGCCACTGAAGCTTTCTTT

d_call: TRBD1
clone_size: -
v_call: TRBV10-3
j_call: TRBJ1-1
cdr3_aa: CAISEGTGEMNTEAFF
cdr3_nt: TGTGCCATCAGTGAGGGGACAGGGGAAATGAACACTGAAGCTTTCTTT

d_call: TRBD2
clone_size: -
v_call: TRBV5-1
j_call: TRBJ2-3
cdr3_aa: CASSVPGLAASTDTQYF
cdr3_nt: TGCGCCAGCAGCGTACCGGGACTAGCGGCTAGCACAGATACGCAGTATTTT

d_call: -
clone_size: few
v_call: TRBV6-4
j_call: TRBJ1-5
cdr3_aa: CASSVGTEHYSNQPQHF
cdr3_nt: TGTGCCAGCAGTGTAGGCACCGAGCACTATAGCAATCAGCCCCAGCATTTT

d_call: -
clone_size: -
v_call: TRBV3-1/TRBV3-2
j_call: TRBJ1-2
cdr3_aa: CASSQSTAAQAF
cdr3_nt: TGTGCCAGCAGCCAAAGTACTGCGGCCCAAGCCTTC

d_call: TRBD1
clone_size: once
v_call: TRBV28
j_call: TRBJ2-1
cdr3_aa: CASSLAGTGRANEQFF
cdr3_nt: TGTGCCAGCAGTTTAGCCGGGACAGGAAGGGCAAATGAGCAGTTCTTC

d_call: -
clone_size: -
v_call: TRBV11-1
j_call: TRBJ1-1
cdr3_aa: CASSLISGTEAFF
cdr3_nt: TGTGCCAGCAGCTTAATCTCCGGCACTGAAGCTTTCTTT

d_call: -
clone_size: medium-sized
v_call: TRBV1
j_call: TRBJ2-2
cdr3_aa: CTSSQERSSGTNTGELFF
cdr3_nt: TGCACCAGCAGCCAAGAAAGGTCTAGCGGGACGAACACCGGGGAGCTGTTTTTT

d_call: TRBD2
clone_size: few
v_call: TRBV2
j_call: TRBJ2-7
cdr3_aa: CASSSLAGGPYEQYF
cdr3_nt: TGTGCCAGCAGTTCCTTAGCGGGAGGGCCCTACGAGCAGTACTTC

d_call: TRBD1
clone_size: -
v_call: TRBV19
j_call: TRBJ2-1
cdr3_aa: CASSSRDRVGYEQFF
cdr3_nt: TGTGCCAGTAGTAGCCGGGACAGGGTGGGATACGAGCAGTTCTTC

d_call: -
clone_size: few
v_call: TRBV7-3
j_call: TRBJ1-5
cdr3_aa: CASSWADGQPQHF
cdr3_nt: TGTGCCAGCAGCTGGGCCGATGGGCAGCCCCAGCATTTT

d_call: -
clone_size: -
v_call: TRBV24-1
j_call: TRBJ2-5
cdr3_aa: CATSDSGRGAFETQYF
cdr3_nt: TGTGCCACCAGTGATTCCGGGAGAGGGGCGTTTGAGACCCAGTACTTC

d_call: -
clone_size: -
v_call: TRBV2
j_call: TRBJ2-3
cdr3_aa: CASSETATDTQYF
cdr3_nt: TGTGCCAGTTCGGAGACAGCTACAGATACGCAGTATTTT

d_call: -
clone_size: -
v_call: TRBV5-4
j_call: TRBJ2-1
cdr3_aa: CASSWAASTYNEQFF
cdr3_nt: TGTGCCAGCAGCTGGGCAGCCAGCACCTACAATGAGCAGTTCTTC

d_call: -
clone_size: -
v_call: TRBV7-2
j_call: TRBJ1-2
cdr3_aa: CASSLVGGGSNYGYTF
cdr3_nt: TGTGCCAGCAGCTTAGTAGGCGGGGGGTCTAACTATGGCTACACCTTC

d_call: -
clone_size: once
v_call: TRBV5-4
j_call: TRBJ2-6
cdr3_aa: CASSLAGTGANVLTF
cdr3_nt: TGTGCCAGCAGCTTGGCCGGGACTGGGGCCAACGTCCTGACTTTC

d_call: TRBD2
clone_size: -
v_call: TRBV7-9
j_call: TRBJ2-2
cdr3_aa: CASPRGGGPNTGELFF
cdr3_nt: TGTGCCAGCCCTCGTGGGGGAGGGCCAAACACCGGGGAGCTGTTTTTT

d_call: -
clone_size: once
v_call: TRBV7-9
j_call: TRBJ1-2
cdr3_aa: CASSDMGGPSDGYTF
cdr3_nt: TGTGCCAGCAGCGATATGGGGGGGCCCTCCGATGGCTACACCTTC

d_call: TRBD1
clone_size: -
v_call: TRBV11-3
j_call: TRBJ1-4
cdr3_aa: CASSRDRDGEKLFF
cdr3_nt: TGTGCCAGCAGCCGGGACAGGGACGGCGAAAAACTGTTTTTT

d_call: -
clone_size: -
v_call: TRBV28
j_call: TRBJ2-3
cdr3_aa: CASSSSYGGTDTQYF
cdr3_nt: TGTGCCAGCAGTTCCTCGTACGGGGGCACAGATACGCAGTATTTT

d_call: TRBD2
clone_size: -
v_call: TRBV5-1
j_call: TRBJ2-2
cdr3_aa: CASSLAKLVTSRNTGELFF
cdr3_nt: TGCGCCAGCAGCTTGGCCAAATTGGTGACTAGCCGAAACACCGGGGAGCTGTTTTTT

d_call: -
clone_size: -
v_call: TRBV20-1
j_call: TRBJ1-5
cdr3_aa: CSASTWQNSNQPQHF
cdr3_nt: TGCAGTGCTAGTACCTGGCAGAATAGCAATCAGCCCCAGCATTTT

d_call: TRBD1
clone_size: few
v_call: TRBV7-2
j_call: TRBJ2-3
cdr3_aa: CASSPGTGGNTQYF
cdr3_nt: TGTGCCAGCAGCCCGGGGACAGGTGGGAATACGCAGTATTTT

d_call: -
clone_size: -
v_call: TRBV28
j_call: TRBJ2-7
cdr3_aa: CASSSEYEQYF
cdr3_nt: TGTGCCAGCAGTTCCGAGTACGAGCAGTACTTC

d_call: -
clone_size: -
v_call: TRBV14
j_call: TRBJ1-3
cdr3_aa: CASSRPGSGNTIYF
cdr3_nt: TGTGCCAGCTCTCGCCCAGGTTCTGGAAACACCATATATTTT

d_call: -
clone_size: -
v_call: TRBV5-5
j_call: TRBJ1-3
cdr3_aa: CASNEEGGLSGNTIYF
cdr3_nt: TGTGCCAGCAACGAGGAGGGGGGGCTCTCTGGAAACACCATATATTTT

d_call: TRBD1
clone_size: -
v_call: TRBV6-1
j_call: TRBJ1-5
cdr3_aa: CASSEMGQQPQHF
cdr3_nt: TGTGCCAGCAGTGAAATGGGACAGCAGCCCCAGCATTTT

d_call: -
clone_size: -
v_call: TRBV5-1
j_call: TRBJ2-6
cdr3_aa: CASSPFVSGANVLTF
cdr3_nt: TGCGCCAGCAGCCCCTTTGTCTCTGGGGCCAACGTCCTGACTTTC

d_call: TRBD2
clone_size: -
v_call: TRBV5-1
j_call: TRBJ2-3
cdr3_aa: CASSLDTSGGRGTQYF
cdr3_nt: TGCGCCAGCAGCTTGGATACTAGCGGGGGGCGGGGTACGCAGTATTTT

d_call: TRBD1
clone_size: -
v_call: TRBV2
j_call: TRBJ2-7
cdr3_aa: CARGTGFYEQYF
cdr3_nt: TGTGCCAGGGGGACAGGTTTCTACGAGCAGTACTTC

d_call: -
clone_size: -
v_call: TRBV7-9
j_call: TRBJ2-1
cdr3_aa: CASSGGVSYNEQFF
cdr3_nt: TGTGCCAGCAGCGGCGGGGTCTCCTACAATGAGCAGTTCTTC

d_call: -
clone_size: -
v_call: TRBV4-1
j_call: TRBJ2-7
cdr3_aa: CASSQVGDWYEQYF
cdr3_nt: TGCGCCAGCAGCCAAGTCGGGGACTGGTACGAGCAGTACTTC

d_call: TRBD2
clone_size: -
v_call: TRBV11-2
j_call: TRBJ2-3
cdr3_aa: CASSTQPGRGSDTQYF
cdr3_nt: TGTGCCAGCAGCACGCAACCCGGGAGGGGGTCAGATACGCAGTATTTT

d_call: TRBD2
clone_size: -
v_call: TRBV11-2
j_call: TRBJ2-1
cdr3_aa: CASSLAGVRDNEQFF
cdr3_nt: TGTGCCAGCAGCCTAGCGGGGGTTCGCGACAATGAGCAGTTCTTC

d_call: -
clone_size: -
v_call: TRBV24-1
j_call: TRBJ2-3
cdr3_aa: CATSDPDRYTDTQYF
cdr3_nt: TGTGCCACCAGTGATCCAGACAGATACACAGATACGCAGTATTTT

d_call: -
clone_size: -
v_call: TRBV9
j_call: TRBJ2-5
cdr3_aa: CASSVEYGGGTQYF
cdr3_nt: TGTGCCAGCAGCGTAGAATACGGGGGTGGGACCCAGTACTTC

d_call: -
clone_size: -
v_call: TRBV10-2
j_call: TRBJ1-2
cdr3_aa: CASYEEYGYTF
cdr3_nt: TGCGCCAGCTATGAGGAATATGGCTACACCTTC